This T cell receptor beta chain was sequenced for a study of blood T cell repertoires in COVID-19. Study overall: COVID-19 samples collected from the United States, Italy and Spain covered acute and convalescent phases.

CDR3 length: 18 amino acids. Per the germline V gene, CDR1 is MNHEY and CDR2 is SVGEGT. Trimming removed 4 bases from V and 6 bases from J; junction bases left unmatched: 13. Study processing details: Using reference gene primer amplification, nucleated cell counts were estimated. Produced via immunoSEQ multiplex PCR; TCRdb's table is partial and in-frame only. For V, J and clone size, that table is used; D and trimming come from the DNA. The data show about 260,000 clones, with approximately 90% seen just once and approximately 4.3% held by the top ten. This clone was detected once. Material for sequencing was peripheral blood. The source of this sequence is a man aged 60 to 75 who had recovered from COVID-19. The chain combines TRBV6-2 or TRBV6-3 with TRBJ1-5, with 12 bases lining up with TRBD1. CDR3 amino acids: CASSSPGTGGEVRQPQHF. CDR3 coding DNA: TGTGCCAGCAGTTCCCCCGGGACAGGGGGCGAGGTCCGTCAGCCCCAGCATTTT.